This entry features one T cell receptor (beta chain) sequence. The data were produced by immunoSEQ multiplex PCR, yet TCRdb's version contains in-frame clones alone and is incomplete. The repertoire has tens of thousands of clones, roughly nine tenths of them found once; the top ten carry more than 9%. The data were taken from a study of T cell changes during pregnancy in multiple sclerosis. The sequence was obtained from a female donor with multiple sclerosis, enrolled in a pregnancy study. The sequencing used CD8+ T cells from peripheral blood mononuclear cells, collected in the second trimester of pregnancy.

CDR3 in amino acids: CASSLGNTDTQYF. DNA of the CDR3: TGTGCCAGCAGTTTGGGCAACACAGATACGCAGTATTTT. The chain uses TRBV27 and TRBJ2-3; D unresolved. This CDR3 spans 13 amino acids. V was pared by 3 bases and J by 2 bases, with 6 bases between. Germline V CDR1 and CDR2: MNHEY, SMNVEV (reference sequence).